A selection of T cell receptor beta chains follows, all from one sample in a study of beta chain features in type 1 diabetes. The assay was immunoSEQ multiplex PCR, and TCRdb's table has in-frame clones only and misses some. The sample records about 650,000 clones, roughly 12% being singletons. The sequenced sample consisted of naive CD4+ T cells from blood. These receptors were obtained from a man aged 25 to 40 with type 1 diabetes. Both conserved end residues are part of each CDR3. Part of the rows lack a size; the others show once, few, many or a class for expanded clones.

TRBJ2-5,TRBV4-3,few,CASSQDLGTGGETQYF
TRBJ2-4,TRBV28,few,CASSLGRENIQYF
TRBJ2-3,TRBV7-2,NA,CASTLGTYTDTQYF
TRBJ1-5,TRBV9,few,CASSVGLVGNQPQHF
TRBJ1-2,TRBV30,few,CAWTSGNYGYTF
TRBJ2-7,TRBV4-3,NA,CASSQDVAGVSEQYF
TRBJ2-7,TRBV28,few,CASSRPGTLTYEQYF
TRBJ1-2,TRBV9,NA,CASSLGGRNYGYTF
TRBJ1-1,TRBV27,NA,CASSSGQGYTEAFF
TRBJ1-2,TRBV14,NA,CASSQDVGPERNYGYTF
TRBJ2-7,TRBV13,NA,CASSLRQDTYEQYF
TRBJ2-2,TRBV6-5,NA,CASSYVGRSTGELFF
TRBJ2-3,TRBV2,few,CASKIGGGTDTQYF
TRBJ1-2,TRBV7-9,few,CASSLADYGYTF
TRBJ2-5,TRBV30,few,CAWSPSETQYF
TRBJ2-7,TRBV5-1,NA,CASSLGGTASYEQYF
TRBJ1-1,TRBV7-9,few,CASSPKYPGQGEDTEAFF
TRBJ1-4,TRBV15,NA,CATSRSVGNEKLFF
TRBJ1-1,TRBV19,NA,CASSIDRDTEAFF
TRBJ1-2,TRBV5-1,once,CASRLLDGGNGYTF
TRBJ1-6,TRBV9,NA,CASSVVVNTPLHF
TRBJ1-3,TRBV30,few,CAWSAQSVSGNTIYF
TRBJ2-7,TRBV6-6,NA,CASSYSAGRTYEQYF
TRBJ2-7,TRBV5-1,NA,CASSFPTGGSYEQYF
TRBJ2-3,TRBV7-2,NA,CASSWDSLTDTQYF
TRBJ2-1,TRBV29-1,few,CSVDTNEQFF
TRBJ2-7,TRBV28,few,CASSPGTGRSEQYF
TRBJ1-1,TRBV5-1,NA,CASSLGFIETEAFF
TRBJ2-1,TRBV29-1,NA,CSVTPLITGGPNEQFF
TRBJ2-3,TRBV11-2,few,CASSSLAGRSTDTQYF
TRBJ2-2,TRBV13,NA,CASSERVAGELFF
TRBJ2-5,TRBV29-1,NA,CSVEGGIGETQYF
TRBJ1-1,TRBV25-1,NA,CASSEGQGAPEAFF
TRBJ2-2,TRBV27,NA,CASRMTGELFF
TRBJ1-2,TRBV30,NA,CAWSSIEFGYTF
TRBJ2-2,TRBV19,NA,CASSPRDTGELFF
TRBJ1-2,TRBV6-6,NA,CASSYSFTGSYGYTF
TRBJ1-1,TRBV5-1,few,CASSREGTEAFF
TRBJ2-5,TRBV5-4,NA,CASSLKGARRRETQYF
TRBJ1-2,TRBV15,NA,CATSRGQPYGYTF
TRBJ2-7,TRBV7-9,NA,CASSLGGRTYEQYF
TRBJ1-6,TRBV2,few,CASSPTGIGRSPLHF
TRBJ2-5,TRBV7-2,NA,CASSLGGLIETQYF
TRBJ2-5,TRBV28,NA,CASSSPTSWWETQYF
TRBJ2-4,TRBV27,few,CASRRTGVKNIQYF
TRBJ1-1,TRBV7-9,few,CASSLEGGTEAFF
TRBJ2-6,TRBV7-2,few,CASSFQGAGANVLTF
TRBJ2-1,TRBV7-2,NA,CASSLEAGDLNEQFF
TRBJ1-3,TRBV29-1,NA,CSVVDRAISGNTIYF
TRBJ2-7,TRBV6-5,NA,CASSPTGDSSYEQYF
TRBJ1-5,TRBV5-8,few,CASSLEGGQGRNQPQHF
TRBJ2-1,TRBV11-2,NA,CASSLSDSYNEQFF
TRBJ1-6,TRBV9,few,CASSVDGSYNSPLHF